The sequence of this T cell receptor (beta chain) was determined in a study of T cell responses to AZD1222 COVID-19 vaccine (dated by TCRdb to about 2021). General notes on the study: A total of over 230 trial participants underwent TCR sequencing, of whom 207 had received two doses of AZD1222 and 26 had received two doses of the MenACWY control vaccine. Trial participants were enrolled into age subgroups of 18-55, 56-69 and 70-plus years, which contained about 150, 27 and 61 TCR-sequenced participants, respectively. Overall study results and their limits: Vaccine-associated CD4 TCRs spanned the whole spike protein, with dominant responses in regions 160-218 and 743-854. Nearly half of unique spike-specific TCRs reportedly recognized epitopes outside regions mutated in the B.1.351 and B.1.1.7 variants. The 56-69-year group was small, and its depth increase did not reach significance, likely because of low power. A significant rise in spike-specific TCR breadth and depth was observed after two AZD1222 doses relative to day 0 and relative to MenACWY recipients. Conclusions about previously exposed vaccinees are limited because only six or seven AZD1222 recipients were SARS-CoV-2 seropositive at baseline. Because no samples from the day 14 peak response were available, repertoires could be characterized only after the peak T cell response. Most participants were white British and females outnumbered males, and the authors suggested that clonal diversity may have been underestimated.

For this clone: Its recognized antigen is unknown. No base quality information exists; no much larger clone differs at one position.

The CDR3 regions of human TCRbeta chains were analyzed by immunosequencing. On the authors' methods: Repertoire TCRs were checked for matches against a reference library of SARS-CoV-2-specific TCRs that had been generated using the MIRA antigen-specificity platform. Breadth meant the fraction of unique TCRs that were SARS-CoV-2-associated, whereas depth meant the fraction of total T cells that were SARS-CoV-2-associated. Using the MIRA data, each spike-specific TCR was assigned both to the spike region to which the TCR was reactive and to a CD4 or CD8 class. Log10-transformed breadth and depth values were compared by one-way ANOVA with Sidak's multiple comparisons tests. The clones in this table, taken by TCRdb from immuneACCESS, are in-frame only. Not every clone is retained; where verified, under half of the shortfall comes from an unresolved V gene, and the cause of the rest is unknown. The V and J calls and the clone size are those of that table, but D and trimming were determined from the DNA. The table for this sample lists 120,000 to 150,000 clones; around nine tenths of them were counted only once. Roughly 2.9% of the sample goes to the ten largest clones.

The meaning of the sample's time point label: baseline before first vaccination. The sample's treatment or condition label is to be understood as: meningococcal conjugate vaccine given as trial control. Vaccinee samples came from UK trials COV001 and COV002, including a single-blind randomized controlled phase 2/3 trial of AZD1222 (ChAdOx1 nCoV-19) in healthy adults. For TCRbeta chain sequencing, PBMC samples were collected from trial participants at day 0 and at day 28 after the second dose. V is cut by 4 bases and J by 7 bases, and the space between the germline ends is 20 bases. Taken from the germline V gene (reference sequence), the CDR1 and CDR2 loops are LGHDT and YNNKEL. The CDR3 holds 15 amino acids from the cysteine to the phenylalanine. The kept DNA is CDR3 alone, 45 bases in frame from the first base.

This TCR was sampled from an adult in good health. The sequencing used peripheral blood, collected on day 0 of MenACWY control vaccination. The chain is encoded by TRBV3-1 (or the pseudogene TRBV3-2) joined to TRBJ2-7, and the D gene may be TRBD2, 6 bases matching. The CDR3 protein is CASSLEVAGSFEQYF. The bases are TGTGCCAGCAGCCTCGAGGTCGCGGGGAGCTTTGAGCAGTACTTC.